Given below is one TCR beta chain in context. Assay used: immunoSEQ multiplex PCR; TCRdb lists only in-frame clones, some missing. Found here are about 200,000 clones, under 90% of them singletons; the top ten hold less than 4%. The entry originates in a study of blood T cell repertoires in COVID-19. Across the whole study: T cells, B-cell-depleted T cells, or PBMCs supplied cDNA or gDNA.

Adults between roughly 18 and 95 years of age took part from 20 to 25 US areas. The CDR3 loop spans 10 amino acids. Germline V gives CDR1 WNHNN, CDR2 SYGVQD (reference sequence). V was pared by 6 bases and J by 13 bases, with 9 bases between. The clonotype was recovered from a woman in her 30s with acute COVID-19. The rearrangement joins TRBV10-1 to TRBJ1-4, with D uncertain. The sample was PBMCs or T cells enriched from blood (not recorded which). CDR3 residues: CASRREGLFF. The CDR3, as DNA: TGCGCCAGCAGGAGGGAAGGACTGTTTTTT.